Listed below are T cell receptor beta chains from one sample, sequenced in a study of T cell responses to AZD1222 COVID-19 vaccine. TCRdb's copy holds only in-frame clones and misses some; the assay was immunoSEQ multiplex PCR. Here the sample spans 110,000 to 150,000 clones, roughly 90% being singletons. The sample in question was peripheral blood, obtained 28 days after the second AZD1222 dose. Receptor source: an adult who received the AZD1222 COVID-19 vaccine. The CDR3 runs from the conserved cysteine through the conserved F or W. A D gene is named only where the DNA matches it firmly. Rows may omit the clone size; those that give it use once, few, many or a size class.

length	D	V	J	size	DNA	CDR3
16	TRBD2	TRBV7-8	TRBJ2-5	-	TGTGCCAGCAGCCTCACTCGGGAGGGGGTTCGGGAGACCCAGTACTTC	CASSLTREGVRETQYF
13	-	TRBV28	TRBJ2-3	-	TGTGCCAGCAGCAGGGGGGGCACAGATACGCAGTATTTT	CASSRGGTDTQYF
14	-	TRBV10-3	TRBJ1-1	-	TGTGCCATCAGCATCGGGGGTGAGAACACTGAAGCTTTCTTT	CAISIGGENTEAFF
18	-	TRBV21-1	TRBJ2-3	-	TGTGCCAGCAGCAAAGCTCGTTGCAAGCGGGAGTCTACAGATACGCAGTATTTT	CASSKARCKRESTDTQYF
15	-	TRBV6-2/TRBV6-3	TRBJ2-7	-	TGTGCCAGCAGCCTCGGGAAAAGGGGCAACCACGAGCAGTACTTC	CASSLGKRGNHEQYF
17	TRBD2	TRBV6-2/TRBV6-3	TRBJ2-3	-	TGTGCCAGCAGTTACTCGATTCGGGAGGGCCGGTCAGATACGCAGTATTTT	CASSYSIREGRSDTQYF
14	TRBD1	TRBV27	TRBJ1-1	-	TGCGCCAGCAGTTTAACAGGGGGGAGCACTGAAGCTTTCTTT	CASSLTGGSTEAFF
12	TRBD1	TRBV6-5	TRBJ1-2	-	TGTGCCAGCAGGGACAGGGGTTATGGCTACACCTTC	CASRDRGYGYTF
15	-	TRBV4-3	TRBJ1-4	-	TGCGCCAGCAGCCGAGGGGTATCGGCTAATGAAAAACTGTTTTTT	CASSRGVSANEKLFF
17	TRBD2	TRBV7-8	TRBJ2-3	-	TGTGCCAGCAGCTTTTCCTTAGCGGGGGGGAGCACAGATACGCAGTATTTT	CASSFSLAGGSTDTQYF
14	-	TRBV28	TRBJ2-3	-	TGTGCCAGCAGTTCTTTATCTCAGGGGGATACGCAGTATTTT	CASSSLSQGDTQYF
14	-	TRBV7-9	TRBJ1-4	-	TGTGCCAGCAGCTCAGGGCCATATAATGAAAAACTGTTTTTT	CASSSGPYNEKLFF
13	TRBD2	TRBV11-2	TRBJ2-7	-	TGTGCCAGCAGCCGGACTAGCGGTTACGAGCAGTACTTC	CASSRTSGYEQYF
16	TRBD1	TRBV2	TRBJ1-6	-	TGTGCCAGCAGCGAACGGGACAGCTCCTATAATTCACCCCTCCACTTT	CASSERDSSYNSPLHF
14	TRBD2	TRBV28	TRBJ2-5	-	TGTGCCAGCAGCACCCAGCGGGATAAAGAGACCCAGTACTTC	CASSTQRDKETQYF
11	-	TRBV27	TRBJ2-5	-	TGTGCCAGCAGTTTCCAAGAGACCCAGTACTTC	CASSFQETQYF
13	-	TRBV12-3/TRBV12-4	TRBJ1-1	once	TGTGCCAGCAGTCCTCAACAGGGAGCGGCAGCTTTCTTT	CASSPQQGAAAFF
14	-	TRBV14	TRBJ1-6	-	TGTGCCAGCAGCCAAGAAAGGGGTTATTCACCCCTCCACTTT	CASSQERGYSPLHF
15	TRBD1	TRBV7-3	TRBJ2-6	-	TGTGCCAGCAGCACGACAGGGGCCGGGGCCAACGTCCTGACTTTC	CASSTTGAGANVLTF
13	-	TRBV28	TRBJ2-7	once	TGTGCCAGCACTCAGGACAGTGGTCTTGAGCAGTACTTC	CASTQDSGLEQYF
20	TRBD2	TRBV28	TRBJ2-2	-	TGTGCCAGCATCCTAGAGCTGGGACTAGCGGGAGGGTCGTCGGTCGGGGAGCTGTTTTTT	CASILELGLAGGSSVGELFF
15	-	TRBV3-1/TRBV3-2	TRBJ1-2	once	TGTGCCAGCAGCCAAGATAGCGGGGGGAGGTATGGCTACACCTTC	CASSQDSGGRYGYTF
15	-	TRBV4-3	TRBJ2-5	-	TGCGCCAGCAGCCAAGTCGGCGGGCCCCAAGAGACCCAGTACTTC	CASSQVGGPQETQYF
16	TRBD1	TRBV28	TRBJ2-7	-	TGTGCCGTCTGGGACAGGGGTTCTAAGGCTGGCTACGAGCAGTACTTC	CAVWDRGSKAGYEQYF
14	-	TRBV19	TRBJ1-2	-	TGTGCCAGTAGTATAGATCGTGGCAGCTATGGCTACACCTTC	CASSIDRGSYGYTF
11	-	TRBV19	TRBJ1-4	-	TGTGCCAGTAGGGATGCTGAAAAACTGTTTTTT	CASRDAEKLFF
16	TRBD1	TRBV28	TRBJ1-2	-	TGTGCCAGCAGCTCGGGACAGGGGGCGCTAAGTTATGGCTACACCTTC	CASSSGQGALSYGYTF
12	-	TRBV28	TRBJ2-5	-	TGTGCCAGCAGCCAGGCCCAAGAGACCCAGTACTTC	CASSQAQETQYF
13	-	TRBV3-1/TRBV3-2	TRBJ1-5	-	TGTGCCAGCAGCCAAGGTCAACAGAGGCCCCAGCATTTT	CASSQGQQRPQHF
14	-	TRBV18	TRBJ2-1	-	TGTGCCAGCTCACCAGGAAGCTCCTACAATGAGCAGTTCTTC	CASSPGSSYNEQFF
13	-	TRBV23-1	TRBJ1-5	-	TGCGCCAGCAGTCAGGGAAGCAATCAGCCCCAGCATTTT	CASSQGSNQPQHF
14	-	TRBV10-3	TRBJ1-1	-	TGTGCCATCAGTGAGTCGAGGACACCGACTGAAGCTTTCTTT	CAISESRTPTEAFF
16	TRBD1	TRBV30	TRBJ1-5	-	TGTGCCTGGAGTTCATCCAGGGGGAGGGGATGGCAGCCCCAGCATTTT	CAWSSSRGRGWQPQHF
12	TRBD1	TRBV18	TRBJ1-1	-	TGTGCCAGCTCACCACCTACAGGGGGGGCTTTCTTT	CASSPPTGGAFF
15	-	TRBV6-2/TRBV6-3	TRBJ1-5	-	TGTGCCAGCAGTTGGCCGGGTGGTAGCAATCAGCCCCAGCATTTT	CASSWPGGSNQPQHF
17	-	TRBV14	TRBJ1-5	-	TGTGCCAGCAGCCAAGATGGTAGAGGGGTTAGCAATCAGCCCCAGCATTTT	CASSQDGRGVSNQPQHF
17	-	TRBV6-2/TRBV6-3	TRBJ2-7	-	TGTGCCAGCAGTTACCCACGGGACTCAGGCCTCCCCTACGAGCAGTACTTC	CASSYPRDSGLPYEQYF
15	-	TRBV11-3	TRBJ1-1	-	TGTGCCAGCAGCTTAGGTGGGGATAGGAACACTGAAGCTTTCTTT	CASSLGGDRNTEAFF
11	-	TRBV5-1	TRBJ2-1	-	TGCGCCAGCAGTAGGGATCGGGAGCAGTTCTTC	CASSRDREQFF
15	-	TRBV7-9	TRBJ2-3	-	TGTGCCAGCAGCTTTTCGGTGAGACGCACAGATACGCAGTATTTT	CASSFSVRRTDTQYF
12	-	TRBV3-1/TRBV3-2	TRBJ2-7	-	TGTGCCAGCAGCCAAGACCGATACGAGCAGTACTTC	CASSQDRYEQYF
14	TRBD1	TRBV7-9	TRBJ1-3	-	TGTGCCAGCAGCAGGACAGGCTCTGGAAACACCATATATTTT	CASSRTGSGNTIYF
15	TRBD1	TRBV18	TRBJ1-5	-	TGTGCCAGCTCACCACATCCGACAGGGGTTCAGCCCCAGCATTTT	CASSPHPTGVQPQHF
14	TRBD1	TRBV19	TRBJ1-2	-	TGTGCCAGTAGTATCGGACAGGGAGTCTATGGCTACACCTTC	CASSIGQGVYGYTF
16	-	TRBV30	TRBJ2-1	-	TGTGCCTGGAGATCAGTCCAAGCGAGCTCCTACAATGAGCAGTTCTTC	CAWRSVQASSYNEQFF
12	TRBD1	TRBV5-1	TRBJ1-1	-	TGCGCCAGCAGGGACAGGGAGGCTGAAGCTTTCTTT	CASRDREAEAFF
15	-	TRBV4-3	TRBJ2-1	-	TGCGCCAGCAGCCGGTATAACAGGGCCGGCAATGAGCAGTTCTTC	CASSRYNRAGNEQFF
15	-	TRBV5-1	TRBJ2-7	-	TGCGCCAGCAGCTTGATTTCAGGGGACCCCTACGAGCAGTACTTC	CASSLISGDPYEQYF
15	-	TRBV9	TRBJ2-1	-	TGTGCCAGCAGCCTGAGTGGGACTGGGTTATATGAGCAGTTCTTC	CASSLSGTGLYEQFF
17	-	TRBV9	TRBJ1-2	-	TGTGCCAGCAGCTCCTCTCCGACACGACGTCTTAACTATGGCTACACCTTC	CASSSSPTRRLNYGYTF
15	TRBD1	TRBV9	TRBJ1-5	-	TGTGCCAGCAGCGTGGGACAGGGGCTCAATCAGCCCCAGCATTTT	CASSVGQGLNQPQHF
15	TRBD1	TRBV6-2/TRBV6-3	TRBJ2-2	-	TGTGCCAGCAGTACCGACAGGGAAGGGGCCGGGGAGCTGTTTTTT	CASSTDREGAGELFF
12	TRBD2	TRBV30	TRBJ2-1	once	TGTGCCGCAGCGGGAGCGGCCAATGAGCAGTTCTTC	CAAAGAANEQFF
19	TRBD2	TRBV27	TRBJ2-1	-	TGTGCCAGCAGTCTACCGGGACTAGCGGAGGGGAGGTTGAACAATGAGCAGTTCTTC	CASSLPGLAEGRLNNEQFF
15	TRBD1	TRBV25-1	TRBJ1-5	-	TGTGCCAGCAGTAAAGGACAGGGGACCAACCAGCCCCAGCATTTT	CASSKGQGTNQPQHF